A selection of T cell receptor beta chains follows, all from one sample in a study of T cells after yellow fever vaccination. TCRdb re-called the 5' RACE reads through MiXCR, storing one row per CDR3 protein. The repertoire holds under 400,000 distinct CDR3 sequences, about an eighth seen once, with roughly 3% in the top ten. Source: CD4+ T cells sorted from PBMCs, taken 15 days after the yellow fever booster vaccination. These receptor sequences come from a man aged 18 to 29 who received the YFV17D yellow fever vaccine. Both conserved end residues are part of each CDR3. Fields, in order: J gene, clone size, V gene, CDR3 length, D gene, CDR3 protein, CDR3 DNA. D genes are given only for firm matches. Clone size is stated in some rows and not others, as once, few, many or a class when expanded.

J gene: TRBJ2-1; clone size: -; V gene: TRBV19; CDR3 length: 15; D gene: TRBD1; CDR3 protein: CASSMVTGGSNEQFF; CDR3 DNA: TGTGCCAGTAGTATGGTGACAGGGGGTTCCAATGAGCAGTTCTTC
J gene: TRBJ2-1; clone size: few; V gene: TRBV4-3; CDR3 length: 14; D gene: TRBD1; CDR3 protein: CASSRSRQGDEQFF; CDR3 DNA: TGCGCCAGCAGCCGGTCCCGACAGGGAGATGAGCAGTTCTTC
J gene: TRBJ1-3; clone size: -; V gene: TRBV5-1; CDR3 length: 16; D gene: -; CDR3 protein: CASSLVGGSSGNTIYF; CDR3 DNA: TGCGCCAGCAGCTTGGTTGGAGGGTCCTCTGGAAACACCATATATTTT
J gene: TRBJ1-3; clone size: few; V gene: TRBV6-2/TRBV6-3; CDR3 length: 11; D gene: -; CDR3 protein: CASSNGNTIYF; CDR3 DNA: TGTGCCAGCAGCAACGGAAACACCATATATTTT
J gene: TRBJ1-2; clone size: -; V gene: TRBV3-1; CDR3 length: 12; D gene: -; CDR3 protein: CASSRTADGYTF; CDR3 DNA: TGTGCCAGCAGCAGGACAGCGGATGGCTACACCTTC
J gene: TRBJ2-3; clone size: -; V gene: TRBV14; CDR3 length: 14; D gene: TRBD2; CDR3 protein: CASSSGAIRDTQYF; CDR3 DNA: TGTGCCAGCAGCAGCGGGGCCATAAGGGATACGCAGTATTTT
J gene: TRBJ2-3; clone size: -; V gene: TRBV7-3; CDR3 length: 14; D gene: -; CDR3 protein: CASSLGSRGDTQYF; CDR3 DNA: TGTGCCAGCAGCTTGGGTAGCCGGGGAGATACGCAGTATTTT
J gene: TRBJ2-1; clone size: few; V gene: TRBV7-2; CDR3 length: 20; D gene: TRBD2; CDR3 protein: CASSLALGGRGASSYNEQFF; CDR3 DNA: TGTGCCAGCAGCTTAGCTTTAGGAGGGCGGGGGGCGAGCTCCTACAATGAGCAGTTCTTC
J gene: TRBJ1-1; clone size: few; V gene: TRBV5-1; CDR3 length: 13; D gene: -; CDR3 protein: CASSLALGTEAFF; CDR3 DNA: TGCGCCAGCAGCTTGGCCCTTGGCACTGAAGCTTTCTTT
J gene: TRBJ2-3; clone size: once; V gene: TRBV5-5; CDR3 length: 18; D gene: TRBD2; CDR3 protein: CASSYRAASGGAFDTQYF; CDR3 DNA: TGTGCCAGCAGCTACCGTGCCGCTAGCGGGGGGGCCTTTGATACGCAGTATTTT
J gene: TRBJ2-1; clone size: few; V gene: TRBV5-4; CDR3 length: 15; D gene: -; CDR3 protein: CASSSSASSYNEQFF; CDR3 DNA: TGTGCCAGCAGCAGTAGCGCTTCCTCCTACAATGAGCAGTTCTTC
J gene: TRBJ2-1; clone size: -; V gene: TRBV9; CDR3 length: 15; D gene: TRBD2; CDR3 protein: CASSVGLAGDNEQFF; CDR3 DNA: TGTGCCAGCAGCGTAGGCCTAGCGGGGGATAATGAGCAGTTCTTC
J gene: TRBJ2-3; clone size: few; V gene: TRBV5-1; CDR3 length: 17; D gene: -; CDR3 protein: CASSLEGWQGWTDTQYF; CDR3 DNA: TGCGCCAGCAGCTTGGAGGGTTGGCAGGGGTGGACAGATACGCAGTATTTT
J gene: TRBJ2-1; clone size: -; V gene: TRBV7-9; CDR3 length: 15; D gene: TRBD2; CDR3 protein: CASSPASGGADEQFF; CDR3 DNA: TGTGCCAGCAGCCCTGCTAGCGGGGGGGCCGATGAGCAGTTCTTC
J gene: TRBJ1-5; clone size: -; V gene: TRBV20-1; CDR3 length: 13; D gene: -; CDR3 protein: CSARDLSGQPQHF; CDR3 DNA: TGCAGTGCTAGAGATCTCTCCGGTCAGCCCCAGCATTTT
J gene: TRBJ2-7; clone size: few; V gene: TRBV12-3/TRBV12-4; CDR3 length: 12; D gene: -; CDR3 protein: CASSLSGQKQYF; CDR3 DNA: TGTGCCAGCAGTTTATCGGGGCAAAAGCAGTACTTC
J gene: TRBJ2-1; clone size: -; V gene: TRBV12-3/TRBV12-4; CDR3 length: 17; D gene: TRBD2; CDR3 protein: CASSLGSGGGTRGEQFF; CDR3 DNA: TGTGCCAGCAGCCTAGGATCGGGCGGGGGGACCCGCGGTGAGCAGTTCTTC
J gene: TRBJ2-3; clone size: few; V gene: TRBV5-1; CDR3 length: 15; D gene: -; CDR3 protein: CASSLWVGGPDTQYF; CDR3 DNA: TGCGCCAGCAGCCTGTGGGTGGGGGGGCCAGATACGCAGTATTTT
J gene: TRBJ2-6; clone size: few; V gene: TRBV28; CDR3 length: 15; D gene: -; CDR3 protein: CASSIQGGGANVLTF; CDR3 DNA: TGTGCCAGCAGTATCCAGGGAGGTGGGGCCAACGTCCTGACTTTC
J gene: TRBJ2-4; clone size: -; V gene: TRBV5-1; CDR3 length: 16; D gene: -; CDR3 protein: CASSLDGAEPGVVQYF; CDR3 DNA: TGCGCCAGCAGCTTGGACGGGGCCGAGCCGGGGGTGGTCCAGTACTTC
J gene: TRBJ2-5; clone size: -; V gene: TRBV7-9; CDR3 length: 18; D gene: TRBD1; CDR3 protein: CASSLQRFGTGSQETQYF; CDR3 DNA: TGTGCCAGCAGCTTACAGCGATTCGGGACAGGGTCCCAAGAGACCCAGTACTTC
J gene: TRBJ1-1; clone size: -; V gene: TRBV6-6; CDR3 length: 14; D gene: -; CDR3 protein: CASSFYRDDTEAFF; CDR3 DNA: TGTGCCAGCAGCTTCTATAGAGATGACACTGAAGCTTTCTTT
J gene: TRBJ2-6; clone size: -; V gene: TRBV18; CDR3 length: 15; D gene: TRBD1; CDR3 protein: CASSAGTGGSNVLTF; CDR3 DNA: TGTGCCAGCTCAGCCGGGACAGGGGGCTCCAACGTCCTGACTTTC
J gene: TRBJ2-3; clone size: few; V gene: TRBV5-1; CDR3 length: 16; D gene: -; CDR3 protein: CASTPGLGGGGDTQYF; CDR3 DNA: TGCGCCAGCACCCCGGGGTTAGGAGGGGGAGGAGATACGCAGTATTTT
J gene: TRBJ1-1; clone size: -; V gene: TRBV5-4; CDR3 length: 14; D gene: -; CDR3 protein: CASSLDLEGTEAFF; CDR3 DNA: TGTGCCAGCAGCTTGGACTTGGAAGGCACTGAAGCTTTCTTT